What follows are 17 T cell receptor beta chains derived from one specimen sequenced in a study of T cell responses to AZD1222 COVID-19 vaccine (dated by TCRdb to about 2021). In the paper's terms, the time point label means: about 28 days (+/-7) after the second vaccine dose. Libraries came from the immunoSEQ multiplex PCR assay. The table was pulled from immuneACCESS by TCRdb, which kept in-frame rearrangements only. Such tables lose some clones; where checked, under half of the loss comes from unresolved V genes, and the rest has no known cause. This sample is represented by 83,000 or so clones; less than 95% of them were singletons. The top ten hold 28% of the sample. The sample consisted of peripheral blood, taken 28 days after the second AZD1222 dose. These receptors were collected from an adult who received the AZD1222 COVID-19 vaccine.

This chain joins TRBV6-6 and TRBJ1-3; D might be TRBD1 (5 bases). Per germline, CDR1 MNHNY and CDR2 SVGAGI (reference sequence). The CDR3 sequence is 15 residues long. V was trimmed by 5 bases and J by 0 bases, leaving 11 bases between them. CDR3 in amino acids: CASSTIGASGNTIYF. The DNA for the CDR3 is TGTGCCAGCAGTACCATTGGGGCCTCTGGAAACACCATATATTTT.

The chain is built from TRBV18 and TRBJ1-2, with D possibly TRBD1 on 6 matching bases. V was shortened by 3 bases and J by 2 bases, with 16 bases between the two germline ends. Germline V lookup: CDR1 KGHSH, CDR2 LQKENI. CDR3 length: 16 amino acids. Here the CDR3 DNA reads TGTGCCAGCTCACCCGAACCAGGGGTTCTAAACTATGGCTACACCTTC. This translates into CASSPEPGVLNYGYTF. The variable domain in full, completed from reference TRBV18 and TRBJ1-2, reads NAGVMQNPRHLVRRRGQEARLRCSPMKGHSHVYWYRQLPEEGLKFMVYLQKENIIDESGMPKERFSAEFPKEGPSILRIQQVVRGDSAAYFCASSPEPGVLNYGYTFGSGTRLTVV.

CDR3 residues: CASSQEGGLGELFF. The CDR3 DNA reads TGTGCCAGCAGCCAAGAGGGAGGCCTCGGGGAGCTGTTTTTT. V is TRBV3-1 (or the pseudogene TRBV3-2) and J is TRBJ2-2, with D possibly being TRBD2 (6 bases). V shed 0 bases and J shed 7 bases, with 9 bases lying between them. Germline V gene lookup returns CDR1 LGHDT and CDR2 YNNKEL (reference sequence). The CDR3 has 14 residues.

This sequence joins TRBV3-1 (or the pseudogene TRBV3-2) and TRBJ2-2; 7 nucleotides match TRBD1. The CDR3 runs 18 residues. Trimming removed 1 base from V and 0 bases from J; junction bases left unmatched: 8. Per the germline V gene, CDR1 is LGHDT and CDR2 is YNNKEL (reference sequence). The CDR3 DNA reads as TGTGCCAGCAGCCAAGTGGGCAGGGGGATCTCGAACACCGGGGAGCTGTTTTTT. The encoded protein is CASSQVGRGISNTGELFF.

Concerning this clone: A read error may produce the germline difference seen at one junction end. The chain joins TRBV29-1 to TRBJ2-1; TRBD2 aligns across 10 bases. The germline V gene encodes CDR1 SQVTM and CDR2 ANQGSEA. There are 15 residues in the CDR3. The CDR3 DNA is TGCAGCGTCGAAGGACTAGCGGAACCGTACAATGAGCAGTTCTTC. Amino acid sequence: CSVEGLAEPYNEQFF.

The chain is built from TRBV6-2 or TRBV6-3 and TRBJ1-2; no clear D. The CDR3 contains 15 residues. Germline assignment: CDR1 MNHEY and CDR2 SVGEGT. V was trimmed by 6 bases and J by 0 bases, leaving 14 bases between them. CDR3: CASSPSILSNYGYTF. CDR3 DNA: TGTGCCAGCAGCCCCTCCATCTTATCTAACTATGGCTACACCTTC.

The chain uses TRBV28 and TRBJ2-5; no clear D. The CDR3 consists of 11 residues. Per the germline V gene, CDR1 is MDHEN and CDR2 is SYDVKM. The germline V and J ends were trimmed by 4 bases and 4 bases, with 4 bases remaining between them. CDR3 sequence (DNA): TGTGCCAGCAGTTCCAGAGAGACCCAGTACTTC. Protein sequence: CASSSRETQYF.

This clone has just one count. An end of the junction differs from the germline gene, which may be a read error. The CDR3, as DNA: TGTGCTAGCAGCTTTAACAGGGGCACCGGGGAGCTGTTTTTT. Protein product: CASSFNRGTGELFF. The chain couples TRBV7-7 to TRBJ2-2; 7 positions agree with TRBD1. The germline CDR1 and CDR2 sequences are SSHAT and FNYEAQ (reference sequence). The CDR3 is 14 amino acids.

The CDR3 sequence is CASSPPRQSSYNEQFF. CDR3 nucleotide sequence: TGTGCCAGCTCACCACCCCGACAGAGCTCCTACAATGAGCAGTTCTTC. The chain carries TRBV18 and TRBJ2-1; D may be TRBD1 (5 bases). Germline assignment: CDR1 KGHSH and CDR2 LQKENI. The ends were cut back, 0 bases at V and 0 bases at J, with 9 bases in the middle. CDR3 length: 16 amino acids.

V gene TRBV10-3 combines with J gene TRBJ2-7; D is undetermined. The V and J ends lost 0 bases and 0 bases respectively, with 12 bases between them. The germline gives CDR1 ENHRY, CDR2 SYGVKD. The CDR3 runs to 16 residues. Written as DNA, the CDR3 is TGTGCCATCAGTGAGTCGATCGGCCGTCGCTCCTACGAGCAGTACTTC. Translation: CAISESIGRRSYEQYF.

The V and J genes are TRBV18 and TRBJ2-7, with 12 bases fitting TRBD1. This CDR3 region has 15 residues. The V gene's germline CDR1 is KGHSH and CDR2 LQKENI. V was clipped by 4 bases and J by 5 bases; unmatched bases: 6. This chain's CDR3 is CASSLAGTGGHEQYF. Written as DNA, the CDR3 is TGTGCCAGCTCACTCGCCGGGACAGGGGGCCACGAGCAGTACTTC.

The chain has TRBV5-8 and TRBJ1-4, with unresolved D. The CDR3 loop spans 15 amino acids. Per the germline V gene, CDR1 is SGHTS and CDR2 is YDEGEE. V lost 3 bases, J lost 5 bases, and 14 bases lay in between. The CDR3 DNA reads as TGTGCCAGCAGCTACCCAGCGTTGAGGAATGAAAAACTGTTTTTT. Translating it yields CASSYPALRNEKLFF.

The rearrangement joins TRBV7-8 to TRBJ2-3, with D hard to call. Germline V CDR1 and CDR2: SGHVS, FQNEAQ. This CDR3 is built from 12 residues. V was cut by 5 bases and J by 3 bases, with 6 bases left in between. CDR3 region: CASSPFTDTQYF. The CDR3 region has the DNA TGTGCCAGCAGCCCCTTTACAGATACGCAGTATTTT.

The CDR3: CASRLQGSVYGYTF. CDR3 in DNA: TGTGCCAGCAGGTTGCAGGGTTCAGTGTATGGCTACACCTTC. This sequence joins TRBV6-5 and TRBJ1-2; TRBD1 might be the D (5 bases). The ends were cut back, 6 bases at V and 5 bases at J, with 16 bases in the middle. This CDR3 has 14 residues. Germline-derived CDR1 and CDR2 are MNHEY and SVGAGI.

V gene TRBV5-1 combines with J gene TRBJ2-5; D gene unclear. In germline, CDR1 is SGHRS, CDR2 YFSETQ. The CDR3 consists of 15 residues. V lost 1 base, J lost 5 bases, and 15 bases lay in between. The CDR3: CASSLTPGSSETQYF. DNA for the CDR3: TGCGCCAGCAGCTTGACCCCAGGTTCCTCGGAGACCCAGTACTTC.

The chain couples TRBV28 to TRBJ1-1; D is perhaps TRBD1 (5 bases). Germline V CDR1 and CDR2: MDHEN, SYDVKM. Trimming stripped 6 bases from V and 4 bases from J, with 18 bases between. The CDR3 is 15 amino acids. CDR3 sequence: CASRLGTSPGTEAFF. The CDR3 DNA is TGTGCCAGCAGACTAGGGACCTCCCCGGGCACTGAAGCTTTCTTT.

This chain uses TRBV23-1 with TRBJ2-2; unclear D gene. TRBV23-1 counts as an open reading frame of uncertain function. The ends were cut back, 4 bases at V and 6 bases at J, with 6 bases in the middle. The CDR3 length is 12 residues. This CDR3 is CASSPRAGELFF. The CDR3 DNA reads as TGCGCCAGCAGTCCACGTGCCGGGGAGCTGTTTTTT.